Reported below is one T cell receptor beta chain. What antigen it recognizes has not been identified. The input lacks base qualities; no much larger clone sits a single base away. The entry originates in a study of T cell responses to AZD1222 COVID-19 vaccine (dated by TCRdb to the early 2020s). Regarding the study in general: A total of 230 to 250 trial participants underwent TCR sequencing, of whom around 200 received two doses of AZD1222 and about 25 received two doses of the MenACWY control vaccine. Enrollment into the trials was organized by age into subgroups of 18-55, 56-69 and 70-plus years, and those subgroups contained approximately 150, 30 and 60 TCR-sequenced participants, respectively. The research as a whole found: In the small 56-69-year group, the increase in depth fell short of significance, most likely because of low power. Participants were mostly white British and included more females than males, and it was suggested by the authors that clonal diversity may have been underestimated. Reportedly, close to half of the unique spike-specific TCRs recognized epitopes lying outside the regions that are mutated in the B.1.351 and B.1.1.7 variants. The vaccine-associated CD4 TCRs covered the entire spike protein, and the dominant responses fell in regions 160-218 and 743-854. A significant rise in spike-specific TCR breadth and depth was observed after two AZD1222 doses relative to day 0 and relative to MenACWY recipients. Conclusions about previously exposed vaccinees were limited because only six or seven AZD1222 recipients were SARS-CoV-2 seropositive at baseline. Because no samples from the day 14 peak response were available, repertoires could be characterized only after the peak T cell response.

Interpreted using the paper, the time point label stands for: about 28 days (+/-7) after the second vaccine dose. AZD1222 recipients with second doses at about 4 weeks or about 12 weeks were pooled, because spike-specific TCR depth and breadth did not differ between schedules. Vaccinee samples were obtained from the UK trials COV001 and COV002, which included a single-blind randomized controlled phase 2/3 trial of AZD1222 (ChAdOx1 nCoV-19) in healthy adults. Trial participant PBMC samples were collected at day 0 and day 28 after the second dose for TCRbeta chain sequencing. The CDR3 regions of human TCRbeta chains were subjected to immunosequencing. Processing in the source paper ran as follows. Repertoire TCRs were matched against a reference library of SARS-CoV-2-specific TCRs generated with the MIRA antigen-specificity platform. Breadth was defined as the fraction of unique TCRs that were SARS-CoV-2-associated, and depth was defined as the fraction of total T cells that were SARS-CoV-2-associated. Each spike-specific TCR was assigned to its reactive spike region and to a CD4 or CD8 class using the MIRA data. Log10-transformed breadth and depth values were compared by one-way ANOVA with Sidak's multiple comparisons tests. This is the immuneACCESS table as TCRdb keeps it, with only in-frame sequences that have V and J called. A part of the clones is gone; compared with another copy, unresolved V genes explain less than half, and the rest is unexplained. V and J calls and clone size come straight from that table; D and trimming were deduced from the DNA. The sample table holds 110,000 or so clones, of which 89% were seen once. The biggest ten clones account for approximately 40% of the sample.

The source is an adult who received the AZD1222 COVID-19 vaccine. This specimen was peripheral blood, taken 28 days after the second AZD1222 dose.

The CDR3 here reads CASSLAPGRQAQYF. The nucleotide sequence is TGTGCCAGCAGCTTAGCGCCAGGGCGCCAGGCCCAGTACTTC. The chain was built from TRBV7-9 and TRBJ2-5; TRBD1 is a weak D gene call, 5 bases matching. There are 14 amino acids in the CDR3, from cysteine to phenylalanine inclusive. Just CDR3 DNA is preserved here, 42 bases in frame from base 1. V and J are truncated by 0 bases and 9 bases respectively, leaving an intervening sequence of 14 bases. Via the germline V gene (reference sequence), CDR1 is SEHNR and CDR2 FQNEAQ.